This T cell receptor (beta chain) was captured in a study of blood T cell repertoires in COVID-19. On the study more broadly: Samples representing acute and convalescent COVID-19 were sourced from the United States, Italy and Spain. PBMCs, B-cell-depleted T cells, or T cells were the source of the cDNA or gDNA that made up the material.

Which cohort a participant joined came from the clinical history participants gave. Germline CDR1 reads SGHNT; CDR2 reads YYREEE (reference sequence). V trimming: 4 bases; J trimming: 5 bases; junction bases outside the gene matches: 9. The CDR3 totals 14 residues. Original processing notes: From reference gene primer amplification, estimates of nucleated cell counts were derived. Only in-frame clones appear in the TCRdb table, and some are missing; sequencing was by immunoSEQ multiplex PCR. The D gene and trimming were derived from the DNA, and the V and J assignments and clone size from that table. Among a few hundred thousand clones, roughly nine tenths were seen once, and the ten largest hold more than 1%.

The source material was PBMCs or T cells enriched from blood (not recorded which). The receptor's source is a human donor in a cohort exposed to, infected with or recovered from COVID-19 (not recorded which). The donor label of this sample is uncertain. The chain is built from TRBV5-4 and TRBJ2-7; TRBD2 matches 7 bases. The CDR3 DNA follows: TGTGCCAGCAGCGCTGGACTAGGGGCGCACGAGCAGTACTTC. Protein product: CASSAGLGAHEQYF.